A selection of T cell receptor beta chains follows, all from one sample in a study of PD-1 blockade in classical Hodgkin lymphoma. Measured with immunoSEQ multiplex PCR; TCRdb has only the in-frame clones, and not every one. The sample lists 90,000 or so clones, over 75% occurring once. The sequences come from peripheral blood mononuclear cells (PBMCs), collected before the fourth cycle of nivolumab. The receptors shown here come from a human donor with classical Hodgkin lymphoma. The CDR3 runs from the conserved cysteine through the conserved F or W. A D gene is named only where the DNA matches it firmly.

CAISEGPSSYNEQFF,.,TRBV10-3
CASRGRGPNSSYEQYF,TRBD1,TRBV5-1
CASSQEKPVPGLTTYEQYF,TRBD2,TRBV4-1
CASSDPNQPQHF,.,TRBV7-2
CASSDTVYGYTF,.,TRBV19
CASSGSVTTNEKLFF,.,TRBV5-5
CASSQPGQVPYEQYF,.,TRBV4-1
CASSQSTGTVSF,TRBD1,TRBV18
CASSSSGTSLDEQFF,TRBD2,TRBV28
CASSQAQHF,.,TRBV4-2
CASSYKAHLAKNIQYF,.,TRBV19
CASSPRDRGFTEAFF,TRBD1,TRBV7-2
CASSFFGTGLEEQYF,TRBD1,TRBV7-9
CASSFSWPGPYEQYF,.,TRBV7-9